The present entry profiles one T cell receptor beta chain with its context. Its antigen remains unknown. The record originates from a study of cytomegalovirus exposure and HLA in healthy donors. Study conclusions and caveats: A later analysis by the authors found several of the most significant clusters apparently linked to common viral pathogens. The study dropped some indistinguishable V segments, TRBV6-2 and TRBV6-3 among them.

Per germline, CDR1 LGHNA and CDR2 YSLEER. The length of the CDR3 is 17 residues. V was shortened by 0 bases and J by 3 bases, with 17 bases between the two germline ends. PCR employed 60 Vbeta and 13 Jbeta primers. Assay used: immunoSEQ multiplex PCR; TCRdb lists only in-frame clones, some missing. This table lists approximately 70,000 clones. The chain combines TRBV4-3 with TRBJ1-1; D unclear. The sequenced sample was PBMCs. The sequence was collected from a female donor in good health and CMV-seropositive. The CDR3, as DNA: TGCGCCAGCAGCCAAGAACTCAACCGGCGGTTGGACACTGAAGCTTTCTTT. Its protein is CASSQELNRRLDTEAFF.